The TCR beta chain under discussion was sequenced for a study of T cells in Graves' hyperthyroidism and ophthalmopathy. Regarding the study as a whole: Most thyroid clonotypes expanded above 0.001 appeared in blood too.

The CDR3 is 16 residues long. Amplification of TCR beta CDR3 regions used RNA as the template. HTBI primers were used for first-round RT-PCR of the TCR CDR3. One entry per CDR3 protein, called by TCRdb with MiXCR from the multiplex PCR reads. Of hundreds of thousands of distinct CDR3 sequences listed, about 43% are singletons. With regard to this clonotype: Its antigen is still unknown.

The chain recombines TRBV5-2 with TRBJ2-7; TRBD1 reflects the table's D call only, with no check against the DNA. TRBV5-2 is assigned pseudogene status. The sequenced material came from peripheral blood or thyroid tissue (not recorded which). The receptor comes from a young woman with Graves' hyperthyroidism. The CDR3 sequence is CASNDRQGASSYEQYF. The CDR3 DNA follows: TGTGCCAGCAACGATCGACAGGGGGCGAGCTCCTACGAGCAGTACTTC.